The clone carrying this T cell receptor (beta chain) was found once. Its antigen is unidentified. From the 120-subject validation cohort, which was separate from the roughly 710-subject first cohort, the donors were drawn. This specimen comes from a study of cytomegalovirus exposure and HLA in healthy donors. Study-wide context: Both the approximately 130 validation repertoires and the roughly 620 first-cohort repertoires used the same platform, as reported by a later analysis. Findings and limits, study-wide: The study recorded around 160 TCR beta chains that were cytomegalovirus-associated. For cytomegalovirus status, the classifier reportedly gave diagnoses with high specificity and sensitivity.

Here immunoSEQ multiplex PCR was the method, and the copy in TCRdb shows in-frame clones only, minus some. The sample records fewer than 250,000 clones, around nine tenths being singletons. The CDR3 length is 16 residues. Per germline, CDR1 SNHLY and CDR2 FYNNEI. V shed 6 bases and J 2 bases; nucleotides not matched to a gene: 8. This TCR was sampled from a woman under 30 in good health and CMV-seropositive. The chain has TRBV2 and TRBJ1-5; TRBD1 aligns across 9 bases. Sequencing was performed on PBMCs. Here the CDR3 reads CASRVTGGEGNQPQHF. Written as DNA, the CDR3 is TGTGCCAGCAGGGTGACAGGGGGAGAGGGCAATCAGCCCCAGCATTTT. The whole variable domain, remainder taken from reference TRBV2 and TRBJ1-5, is EPEVTQTPSHQVTQMGQEVILRCVPISNHLYFYWYRQILGQKVEFLVSFYNNEISEKSEIFDDQFSVERPDGSNFTLKIRSTKLEDSAMYFCASRVTGGEGNQPQHFGDGTRLSIL.